The 21 T cell receptor beta chains listed next were all sequenced from one sample in a study of human T cells and chemical hapten exposure. TCRdb passed the 5' RACE reads through MiXCR, listing each CDR3 protein once. In the table there are roughly 82,000 distinct CDR3 sequences, less than 20% of which are singletons. Before extraction, the whole blood was not fractionated, and total RNA was taken from it. The receptors were gathered from a female donor in good health.

The V call is TRBV5-5, the J call TRBJ2-1; D remains ambiguous. The CDR3 consists of 15 residues. Germline V gene sequence: CDR1 SGHKS, CDR2 YYEKEE (reference sequence). The germline V and J ends were trimmed by 0 bases and 4 bases, with 11 bases remaining between them. CDR3 residues: CASSLESTEYNEQFF. The CDR3 DNA follows: TGTGCCAGCAGCTTGGAGTCGACTGAGTACAATGAGCAGTTCTTC.

The table lists this clonotype with a few counts. V gene TRBV7-6 combines with J gene TRBJ2-5; the D is unclear. V was clipped by 5 bases and J by 2 bases, with 6 bases between them. This CDR3 region has 12 residues. Germline values: CDR1 SGHVS, CDR2 FNYEAQ. The DNA for the CDR3 is TGTGCCAGCAGCCCAACTCAAGAGACCCAGTACTTC. Protein product: CASSPTQETQYF.

The chain has TRBV5-1 and TRBJ2-1, with 9 bases matching TRBD2. Germline CDR1 SGHRS, CDR2 YFSETQ. CDR3 length equals 15 residues. Unmatched junction bases numbered 7, after V lost 0 bases and J lost 9 bases. This CDR3 reads CASSLALRGGLEQFF. The CDR3 nucleotides read TGCGCCAGCAGCTTGGCTTTGCGGGGGGGCCTTGAGCAGTTCTTC. The full variable domain, completed using reference TRBV5-1 and TRBJ2-1, is KAGVTQTPRYLIKTRGQQVTLSCSPISGHRSVSWYQQTPGQGLQFLFEYFSETQRNKGNFPGRFSGRQFSNSRSEMNVSTLELGDSALYLCASSLALRGGLEQFFGPGTRLTVL.

V gene TRBV20-1 combines with J gene TRBJ1-1; the D gene is possibly TRBD1 (5 bases). The CDR3 spans 11 residues. Trimming stripped 3 bases from V and 6 bases from J, with 8 bases between. Germline V gene data show CDR1 as DFQATT and CDR2 as SNEGSKA (reference sequence). The CDR3 loop reads CSARLGAEAFF. The CDR3 region has the DNA TGCAGTGCTAGGTTGGGGGCTGAAGCTTTCTTT.

This clonotype occurred a few times. CDR3 residues: CASRRGQTDTQYF. The CDR3, as DNA: TGTGCCAGCAGACGCGGACAGACGGATACGCAGTATTTT. The chain couples TRBV12-3 or TRBV12-4 to TRBJ2-3, with a weak D call TRBD1 (6 bases). The CDR3 is 13 amino acids. V lost 6 bases to trimming and J lost 6 bases, with 13 bases between them.

In its sample, this clonotype was seen many times. This chain connects TRBV6-1 to TRBJ2-3, with D hard to call. Between the trimmed V and J ends, which lost 1 base and 1 base, there was a span of 9 bases. The CDR3 spans 15 residues. Germline V gene data show CDR1 as MNHNS and CDR2 as SASEGT. The CDR3: CASSEDNRGTDTQYF. CDR3 DNA sequence: TGTGCCAGCAGTGAAGATAACAGAGGCACAGATACGCAGTATTTT.

The genes are TRBV5-6 and TRBJ2-7; 7 nucleotides agree with TRBD1. The V and J ends lost 0 bases and 1 base, in that order; junction bases with no gene match: 1. This CDR3 region has 14 residues. From germline, CDR1 is SGHDT and CDR2 YYEEEE. The CDR3 here is CASSLETGSYEQYF. The CDR3 region has the DNA TGTGCCAGCAGCTTGGAGACAGGGTCCTACGAGCAGTACTTC.

In its sample, this clonotype was seen many times. The V call is TRBV3-1, the J call TRBJ1-2; tentatively, D is TRBD1 (6 bases). Germline V CDR1 and CDR2: LGHDT, YNNKEL (reference sequence). There are 14 residues in the CDR3. Trimming cost V 1 base and J 1 base, with 7 bases left between them. CDR3 DNA sequence: TGTGCCAGCAGCCAAGGAGGGGGTAACTATGGCTACACCTTC. Its protein is CASSQGGGNYGYTF.

This chain joins TRBV19 and TRBJ2-5; D possibly corresponds to TRBD2 (6 bases). The CDR3 runs to 13 residues. V dropped 3 bases and J dropped 4 bases, with 9 bases sitting between them. CDR1 is LNHDA, CDR2 SQIVND, per germline (reference sequence). The CDR3 loop is CASSMGGAETQYF. The CDR3 DNA follows: TGTGCCAGTAGTATGGGGGGAGCAGAGACCCAGTACTTC.

The chain has TRBV28 and TRBJ2-3, with a tentative D call TRBD1 (6 bases). This CDR3 contains 20 residues. Germline CDR1 is MDHEN and CDR2 is SYDVKM. V was cut by 1 base and J by 0 bases, with 23 bases left in between. The CDR3 loop is CASSLLPGYSRGSSTDTQYF. The CDR3 nucleotides read TGTGCCAGCAGTTTATTGCCAGGATACTCGAGGGGGAGTAGCACAGATACGCAGTATTTT. The entire variable domain, with the rest obtained from reference TRBV28 and TRBJ2-3, is as follows: DVKVTQSSRYLVKRTGEKVFLECVQDMDHENMFWYRQDPGLGLRLIYFSYDVKMKEKGDIPEGYSVSREKKERFSLILESASTNQTSMYLCASSLLPGYSRGSSTDTQYFGPGTRLTVL.

This clonotype was counted only a few times. V and J are TRBV20-1 and TRBJ2-1; tentatively, D is TRBD2 (6 bases). The CDR3 has 12 residues. V gave up 0 bases and J gave up 12 bases, with 12 bases separating them. Looked up from germline, CDR1 is DFQATT and CDR2 is SNEGSKA (reference sequence). The CDR3 region has the DNA TGCAGTGCTAGAGATTACGGGAGTGGGCAGTTCTTC. As protein: CSARDYGSGQFF.

This clonotype was detected many times. The CDR3 DNA follows: TGTGCCAGCAGTTTAGAAGGGGGGAGAACTATGGGGGGCACCTTC. This sequence encodes CASSLEGGRTMGGTF. This chain joins TRBV12-3 or TRBV12-4 and TRBJ1-2; D might be TRBD1 (6 bases). Trimming cost V 1 base and J 13 bases, with 22 bases left between them. The CDR3 is made up of 15 amino acids.

J is TRBJ2-5 and V is TRBV20-1; 8 nucleotides agree with TRBD1. From germline, CDR1 is DFQATT and CDR2 SNEGSKA (reference sequence). Trimming cost V 0 bases and J 2 bases; bases outside gene matches: 11. The CDR3 extends over 17 amino acids. The CDR3 DNA reads TGCAGTGCTAGAGATGCAGGGGGCGCGGGGTGGCAAGAGACCCAGTACTTC. This codes for CSARDAGGAGWQETQYF.

This clonotype was seen more than once but under ten times. The rearrangement uses TRBV12-5 and TRBJ2-1; the match to TRBD2 covers 12 bases. V shed 0 bases, J shed 3 bases, and the junction held 6 bases outside the gene matches. This CDR3 contains 18 residues. CDR1 LGHNT and CDR2 FRNRAP come from the germline V gene. The CDR3 loop reads CASGLVILAGGLYNEQFF. DNA for the CDR3: TGTGCTAGTGGTTTGGTAATACTAGCGGGGGGCCTCTACAATGAGCAGTTCTTC.

This chain uses TRBV7-9 with TRBJ1-2; D is ambiguous. Trimming removed 5 bases at V and 5 bases at J, with 12 bases between. Germline CDR1 reads SEHNR; CDR2 reads FQNEAQ (reference sequence). CDR3 length equals 13 residues. The CDR3 nucleotides are TGTGCCAGCAGCCCGCCCAGTAATTATGGCTACACCTTC. Translation: CASSPPSNYGYTF.

The CDR3 loop is CASSRGQGIYNEQFF. The CDR3 nucleotides read TGTGCCAGCAGCCGCGGACAGGGAATATACAATGAGCAGTTCTTC. The chain combines TRBV7-9 with TRBJ2-1; 8 bases are a match to TRBD1. The CDR3 has 15 residues. Looked up from germline, CDR1 is SEHNR and CDR2 is FQNEAQ (reference sequence). V was pared by 5 bases and J by 4 bases, with 7 bases of the junction left unmatched.

This sequence joins TRBV4-2 and TRBJ1-5, with 8 bases aligning to TRBD1. Per the germline V gene, CDR1 is LGHNA and CDR2 is YNFKEQ. The CDR3 has 16 amino acids. V lost 0 bases to trimming and J lost 4 bases; unmatched junction nucleotides: 5. This CDR3 reads CASSQEAGQANQPQHF. CDR3 in DNA: TGTGCCAGCAGCCAAGAGGCGGGACAGGCAAATCAGCCCCAGCATTTT.

Only a few counts were recorded for this clonotype. The V gene is TRBV11-2, the J gene TRBJ1-1; no clear D gene. With 2 bases removed from V and 11 bases from J, the gap between germline ends came to 9 bases. The length of the CDR3 is 11 residues. Germline CDR1 reads SGHAT; CDR2 reads FQNNGV. DNA of the CDR3: TGTGCCAGCAGCTTAAGTAGTGCGGCTTTCTTT. It translates to CASSLSSAAFF.

In its sample, this clonotype was seen a few times. The V and J genes are TRBV6-5 and TRBJ2-5; unclear D gene. The ends were cut back, 0 bases at V and 0 bases at J, with 8 bases in the middle. The CDR3 has 15 residues. In germline, CDR1 is MNHEY, CDR2 SVGAGI. Written as DNA, the CDR3 is TGTGCCAGCAGTTACTCAGCAAGCGACCAAGAGACCCAGTACTTC. This translates into CASSYSASDQETQYF.

There are a few counts of this clonotype. CDR3 region: CSVDAGGIYGYTF. CDR3 DNA: TGCAGCGTTGACGCGGGGGGCATCTATGGCTACACCTTC. The rearrangement joins TRBV29-1 to TRBJ1-2, with D tentatively TRBD1 (6 bases). The CDR3 totals 13 residues. Germline-derived CDR1 and CDR2 are SQVTM and ANQGSEA. The germline V and J ends were trimmed by 3 bases and 4 bases, with 12 bases remaining between them. The full variable domain, rest sourced from reference TRBV29-1 and TRBJ1-2, is SAVISQKPSRDICQRGTSLTIQCQVDSQVTMMFWYRQQPGQSLTLIATANQGSEATYESGFVIDKFPISRPNLTFSTLTVSNMSPEDSSIYLCSVDAGGIYGYTFGSGTRLTVV.

This clonotype was observed many times. The V and J genes are TRBV20-1 and TRBJ1-1; no clear D. V dropped 3 bases and J dropped 1 base, with 3 bases sitting between them. Germline loops: CDR1 DFQATT, CDR2 SNEGSKA (reference sequence). The CDR3 covers 11 residues. CDR3 sequence (DNA): TGCAGTGCTAGGGGGAACACTGAAGCTTTCTTT. It translates to CSARGNTEAFF.